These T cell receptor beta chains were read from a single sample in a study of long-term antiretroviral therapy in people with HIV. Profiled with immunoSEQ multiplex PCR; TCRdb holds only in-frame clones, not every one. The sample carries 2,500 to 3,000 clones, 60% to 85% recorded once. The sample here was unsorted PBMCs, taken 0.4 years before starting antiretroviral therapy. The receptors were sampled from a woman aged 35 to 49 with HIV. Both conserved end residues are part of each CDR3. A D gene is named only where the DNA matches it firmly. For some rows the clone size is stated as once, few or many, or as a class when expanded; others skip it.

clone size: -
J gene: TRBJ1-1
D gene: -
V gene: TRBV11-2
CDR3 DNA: TGTGCCAGCAGCCCACAGGCCGGCACTGAAGCTTTCTTT
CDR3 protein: CASSPQAGTEAFF

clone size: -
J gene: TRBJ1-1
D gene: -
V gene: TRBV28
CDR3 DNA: TGTGCCAGCACCCCGGGGTCAGCGAACACTGAAGCTTTCTTT
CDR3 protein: CASTPGSANTEAFF

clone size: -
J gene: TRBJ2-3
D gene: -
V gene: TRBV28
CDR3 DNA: TGTGCCAGTAGAACCGGGGGAAGGGGCACAGATACGCAGTATTTT
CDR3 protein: CASRTGGRGTDTQYF

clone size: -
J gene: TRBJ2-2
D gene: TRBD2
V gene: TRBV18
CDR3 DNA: TGTGCCAGCTATTGGACTAGCGGGATTACCGGGGAGCTGTTTTTT
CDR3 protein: CASYWTSGITGELFF

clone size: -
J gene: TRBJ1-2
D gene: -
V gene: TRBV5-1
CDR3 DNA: TGCGCCAGCAGCTTGTCTGATTTTGGCTACACCTTC
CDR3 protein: CASSLSDFGYTF

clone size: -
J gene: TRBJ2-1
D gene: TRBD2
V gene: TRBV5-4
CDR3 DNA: TGTGCCAGCAGCTCGTTAGCGGGATTCCGGGGCAATGAGCAGTTCTTC
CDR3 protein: CASSSLAGFRGNEQFF

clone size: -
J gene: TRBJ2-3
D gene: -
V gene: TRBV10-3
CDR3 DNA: TGTGCCATCAGTGACCGGCAGCCTAACACAGATACGCAGTATTTT
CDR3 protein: CAISDRQPNTDTQYF

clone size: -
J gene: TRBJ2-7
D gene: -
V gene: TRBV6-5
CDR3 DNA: TGTGCCAGCACCCTCTTTCTGGGAGAATCCTACGAGCAGTACTTC
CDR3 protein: CASTLFLGESYEQYF

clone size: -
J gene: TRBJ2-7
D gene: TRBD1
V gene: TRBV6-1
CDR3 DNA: TGTGCCAGCAGTGACGGGGAAGGGGGCCCCTACGAGCAGTACTTC
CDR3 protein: CASSDGEGGPYEQYF

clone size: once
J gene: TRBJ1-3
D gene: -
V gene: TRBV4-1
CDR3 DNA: TGCGCCAGCAGCGGGATCGCGGAGGGAAACACCATATATTTT
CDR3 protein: CASSGIAEGNTIYF

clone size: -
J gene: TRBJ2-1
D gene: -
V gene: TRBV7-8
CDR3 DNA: TGTGCCAGCAGCTTATACCAGTACAATGAGCAGTTCTTC
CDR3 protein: CASSLYQYNEQFF

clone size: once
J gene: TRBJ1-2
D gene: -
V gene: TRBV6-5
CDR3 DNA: TGTGCCAGCAGTCCCTGGGGGACGGAGTATGGCTACACCTTC
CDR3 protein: CASSPWGTEYGYTF

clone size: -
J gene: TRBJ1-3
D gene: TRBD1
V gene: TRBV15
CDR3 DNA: TGTGCCACCAGCAGAGATCAGGGGGCGGACACCATATATTTT
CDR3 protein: CATSRDQGADTIYF

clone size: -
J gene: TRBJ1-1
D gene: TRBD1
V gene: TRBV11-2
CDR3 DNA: TGTGCCAGCAGCTTGCAAGGACAGGGGGCTGAAGCTTTCTTT
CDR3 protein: CASSLQGQGAEAFF

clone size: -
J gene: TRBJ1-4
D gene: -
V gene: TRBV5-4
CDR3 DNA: TGTGCCAGCAGCTTGGCGGGCGGGAATGAAAAACTGTTTTTT
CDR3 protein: CASSLAGGNEKLFF

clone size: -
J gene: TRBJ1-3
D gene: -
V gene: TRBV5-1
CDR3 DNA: TGCGCCAGCAGCTTAATGGAAAGGGGAGGTGGAAACACCATATATTTT
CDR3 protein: CASSLMERGGGNTIYF

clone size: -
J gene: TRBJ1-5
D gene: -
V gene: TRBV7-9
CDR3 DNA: TGTGCCAGCAGCTCGTCGGATCAGCCCCAGCATTTT
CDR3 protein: CASSSSDQPQHF

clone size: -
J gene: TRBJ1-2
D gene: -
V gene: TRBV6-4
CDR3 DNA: TGTGCCAGCAGTGACTCCGGGGGGGCCGGTGGCTACACCTTC
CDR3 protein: CASSDSGGAGGYTF

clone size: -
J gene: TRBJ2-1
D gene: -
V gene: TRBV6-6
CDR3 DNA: TGTGCCAGCGGTTCGGGAACCTATGAGCAGTTCTTC
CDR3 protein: CASGSGTYEQFF

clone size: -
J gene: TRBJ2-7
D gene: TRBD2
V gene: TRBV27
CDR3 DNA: TGTGCCAGCAGTTGGGCTAGCGGGAGTTGGTACGAGCAGTACTTC
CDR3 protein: CASSWASGSWYEQYF

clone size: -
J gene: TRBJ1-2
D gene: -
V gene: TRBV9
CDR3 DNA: TGTGCCAGCAGCGTAACAGCTCATGGCTACACCTTC
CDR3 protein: CASSVTAHGYTF

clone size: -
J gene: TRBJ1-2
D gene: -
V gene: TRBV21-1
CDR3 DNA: TGTGCCAGCAGCAAGCAGGGATCGAGTTCGTATGGCTACACCTTC
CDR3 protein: CASSKQGSSSYGYTF

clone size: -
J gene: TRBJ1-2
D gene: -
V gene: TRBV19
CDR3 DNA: TGTGCCAGTAGCAAAGAGGGGCTGCGAGGCTACACCTTC
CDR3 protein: CASSKEGLRGYTF

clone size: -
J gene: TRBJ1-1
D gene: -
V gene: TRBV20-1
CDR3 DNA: TGCAGTGCTAGAGTTACTGAAGCTTTCTTT
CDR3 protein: CSARVTEAFF

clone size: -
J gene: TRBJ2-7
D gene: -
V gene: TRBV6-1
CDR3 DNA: TGTGCCAGCAGTGAATCCCGGACATTCACCTACGAGCAGTACTTC
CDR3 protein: CASSESRTFTYEQYF

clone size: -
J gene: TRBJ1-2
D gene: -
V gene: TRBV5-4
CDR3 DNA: TGTGCCAGCAGCTTGGACACCTATGGCTACACCTTC
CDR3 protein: CASSLDTYGYTF

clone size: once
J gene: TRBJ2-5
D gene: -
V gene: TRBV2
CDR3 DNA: TGTGCCAGCAACGGAGCGATCGAGACCCAGTACTTC
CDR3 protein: CASNGAIETQYF

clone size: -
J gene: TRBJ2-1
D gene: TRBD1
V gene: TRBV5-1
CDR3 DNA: TGCGCCAGCGCCAGACAGGGTTTTGAGCAGTTCTTC
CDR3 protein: CASARQGFEQFF

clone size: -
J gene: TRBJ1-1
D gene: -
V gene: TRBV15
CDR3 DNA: TGTGCCACCAGCAGCTTACGGAACACTGAAGCTTTCTTT
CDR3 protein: CATSSLRNTEAFF

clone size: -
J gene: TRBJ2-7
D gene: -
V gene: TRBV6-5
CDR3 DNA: TGTGCCAGCAGCGGGTTTAGTTCTAACGAGCAGTACTTC
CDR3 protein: CASSGFSSNEQYF

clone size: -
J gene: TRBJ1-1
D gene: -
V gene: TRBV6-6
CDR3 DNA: TGTGCCACGCAGACTCTGAACACTGAAGCTTTCTTT
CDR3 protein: CATQTLNTEAFF

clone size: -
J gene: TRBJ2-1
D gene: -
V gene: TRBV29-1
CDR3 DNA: TGCAGCGTTGCTGGGCGACAAGGCAATGAGCAGTTCTTC
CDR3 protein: CSVAGRQGNEQFF

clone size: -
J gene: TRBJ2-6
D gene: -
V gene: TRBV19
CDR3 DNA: TGTGCCAGTAAAAGGCAACAGACTGACTCTGGGGCCAACGTCCTGACTTTC
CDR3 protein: CASKRQQTDSGANVLTF

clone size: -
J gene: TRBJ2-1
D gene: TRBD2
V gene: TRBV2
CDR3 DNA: TGTGCCAGCAGTGAGGTGGAGCTAGCGGGAGGGCCGGACTACAATGAGCAGTTCTTC
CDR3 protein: CASSEVELAGGPDYNEQFF

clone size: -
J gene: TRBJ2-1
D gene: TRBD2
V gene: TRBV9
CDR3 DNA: TGTGCCAGCAGCGTAGAACTAGCGGTTAGGGAGCAGTTCTTC
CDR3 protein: CASSVELAVREQFF

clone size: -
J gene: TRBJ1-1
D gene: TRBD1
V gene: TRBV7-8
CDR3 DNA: TGTGCCAGCAGCTTAGCCCCGGGACAGGGGAACACTGAAGCTTTCTTT
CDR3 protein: CASSLAPGQGNTEAFF

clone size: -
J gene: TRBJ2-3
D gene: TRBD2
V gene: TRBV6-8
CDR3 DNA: TGTGCCAACCCCCCTCGGGCGGGAGTTACAGATACGCAGTATTTT
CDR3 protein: CANPPRAGVTDTQYF

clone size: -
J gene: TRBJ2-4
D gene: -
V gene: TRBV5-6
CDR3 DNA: TGTGCCAGCAGCAGCCAAGGGAACATTCAGTACTTC
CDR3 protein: CASSSQGNIQYF

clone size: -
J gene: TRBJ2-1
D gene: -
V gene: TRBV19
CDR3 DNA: TGTGCCAGTACCGAGGCTAGTCCCCACAATGAGCAGTTCTTC
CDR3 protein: CASTEASPHNEQFF

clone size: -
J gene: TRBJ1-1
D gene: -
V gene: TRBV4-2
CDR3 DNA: TGTGCCAGCAGCCAAGATTTATTGAACACTGAAGCTTTCTTT
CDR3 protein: CASSQDLLNTEAFF

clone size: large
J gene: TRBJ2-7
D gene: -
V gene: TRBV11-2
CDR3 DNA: TGTGCCAGCAGCTTAGCCTTGGCTTACGAGCAGTACTTC
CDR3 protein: CASSLALAYEQYF

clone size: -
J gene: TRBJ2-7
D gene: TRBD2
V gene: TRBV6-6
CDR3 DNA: TGTGCCAGCAGTTACTCGCTAGCGGAGTACGAGCAGTACTTC
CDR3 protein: CASSYSLAEYEQYF

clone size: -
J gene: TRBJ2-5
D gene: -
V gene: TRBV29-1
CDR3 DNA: TGCAGCGTTGCCCAAGAGACCCAGTACTTC
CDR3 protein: CSVAQETQYF

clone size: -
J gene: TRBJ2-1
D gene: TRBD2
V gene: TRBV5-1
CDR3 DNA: TGCGCCAGCAGCTTGGGACTAGCCGGATACAATGAGCAGTTCTTC
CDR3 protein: CASSLGLAGYNEQFF

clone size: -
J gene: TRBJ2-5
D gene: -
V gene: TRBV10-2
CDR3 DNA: TGCGCCAGCAGTGACAGCCAAGAGACCCAGTACTTC
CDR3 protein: CASSDSQETQYF

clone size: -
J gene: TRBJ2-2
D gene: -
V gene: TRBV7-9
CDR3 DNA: TGTGCCAGCAGCTTATTAGCAGGGTCCGGGGAGCTGTTTTTT
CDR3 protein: CASSLLAGSGELFF

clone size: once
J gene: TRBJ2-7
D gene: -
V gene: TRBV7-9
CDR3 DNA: TGTGCCAGCAGCTCACCGGAACTTCCCTTCTACGAGCAGTACTTC
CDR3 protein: CASSSPELPFYEQYF

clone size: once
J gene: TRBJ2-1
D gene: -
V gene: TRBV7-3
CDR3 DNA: TGTGCCAGCAGCTTAGGGGTGGGTTCATACAATGAGCAGTTCTTC
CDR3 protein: CASSLGVGSYNEQFF

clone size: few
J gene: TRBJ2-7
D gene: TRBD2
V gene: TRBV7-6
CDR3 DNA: TGTGCCAGCACCCGGGAGGTTGCCGGGATCTACGAGCAGTACTTC
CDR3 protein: CASTREVAGIYEQYF

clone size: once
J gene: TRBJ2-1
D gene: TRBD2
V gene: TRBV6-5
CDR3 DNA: TGTGCCAGCAGTGGGACGGGACTAGGGCCCCATGAGCAGTTCTTC
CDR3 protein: CASSGTGLGPHEQFF

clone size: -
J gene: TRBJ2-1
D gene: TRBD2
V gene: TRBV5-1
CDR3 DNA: TGCGCCAGCACCTCCGAACTAGCGGGAGGAGGCAATGAGCAGTTCTTC
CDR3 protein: CASTSELAGGGNEQFF

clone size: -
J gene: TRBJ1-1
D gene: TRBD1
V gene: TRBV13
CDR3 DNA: TGTGCCAGCAGCTGGGAACAGGGGGCGCCCACTGAAGCTTTCTTT
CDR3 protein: CASSWEQGAPTEAFF

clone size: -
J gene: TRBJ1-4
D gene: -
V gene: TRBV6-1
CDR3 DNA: TGTGCCAGCAGTGGATCGTCACAGCCTGCAACTAATGAAAAACTGTTTTTT
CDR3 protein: CASSGSSQPATNEKLFF